The clone carrying this T cell receptor (beta chain) is medium-sized. The target antigen is unknown. The source of the sample is a study of T-cell reconstitution after alpha-beta-depleted transplantation in children. Unique molecular identifiers were incorporated during preparation of the TCRbeta library. TCRdb called the PCR reads again in MiXCR, with one record for every CDR3 protein. The sample yields approximately 79,000 distinct CDR3 sequences, 15% to 20% seen once. Points from the study as a whole: Expanded clones from the graft, numbering several hundred, reportedly supplied alpha-beta T cells about two months after transplant.

The CDR3 sequence is 18 residues long. This sequence was found in a male patient between 2 and 15 years old who had a stem cell transplant for acute lymphoblastic leukemia, so the T cells may come from the graft donor. The specimen was PBMCs, mostly from graft donor cells, collected 360 days after TCRalphabeta/CD19-depleted stem cell transplant. The chain uses TRBV12-3 or TRBV12-4 and TRBJ2-2; D ambiguous. The CDR3 DNA sequence: TGTGCTGACCCGGAAACGGCGGTTCCCCCAGCGAACACCGGGGAGCTGTTTTTT. Amino acid sequence: CADPETAVPPANTGELFF.